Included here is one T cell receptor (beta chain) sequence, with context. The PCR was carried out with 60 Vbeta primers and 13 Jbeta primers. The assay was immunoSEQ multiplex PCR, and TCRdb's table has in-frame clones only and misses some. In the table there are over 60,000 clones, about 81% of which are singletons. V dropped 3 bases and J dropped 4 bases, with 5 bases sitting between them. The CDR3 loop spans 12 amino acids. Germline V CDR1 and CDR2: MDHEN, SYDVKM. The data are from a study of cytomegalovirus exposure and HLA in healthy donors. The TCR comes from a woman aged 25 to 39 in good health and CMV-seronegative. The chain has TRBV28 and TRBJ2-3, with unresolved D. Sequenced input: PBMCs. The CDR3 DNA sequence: TGTGCCAGCAGTTTGGCCCCAGATACGCAGTATTTT. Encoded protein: CASSLAPDTQYF.